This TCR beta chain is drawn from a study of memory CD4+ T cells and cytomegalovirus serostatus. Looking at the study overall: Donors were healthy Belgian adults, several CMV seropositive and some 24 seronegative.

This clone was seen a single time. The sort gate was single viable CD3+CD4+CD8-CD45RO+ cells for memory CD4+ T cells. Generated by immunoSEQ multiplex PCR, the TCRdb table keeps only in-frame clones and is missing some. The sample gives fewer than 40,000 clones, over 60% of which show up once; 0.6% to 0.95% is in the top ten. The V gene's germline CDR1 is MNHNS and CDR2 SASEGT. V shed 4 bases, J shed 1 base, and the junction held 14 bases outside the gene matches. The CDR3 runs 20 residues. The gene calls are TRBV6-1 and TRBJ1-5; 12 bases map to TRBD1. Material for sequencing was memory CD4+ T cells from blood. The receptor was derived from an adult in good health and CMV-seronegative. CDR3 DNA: TGTGCCAGCAGTGGGCAGTGGGACAGGGGGCTTGTTTCGAGCAATCAGCCCCAGCATTTT. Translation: CASSGQWDRGLVSSNQPQHF.